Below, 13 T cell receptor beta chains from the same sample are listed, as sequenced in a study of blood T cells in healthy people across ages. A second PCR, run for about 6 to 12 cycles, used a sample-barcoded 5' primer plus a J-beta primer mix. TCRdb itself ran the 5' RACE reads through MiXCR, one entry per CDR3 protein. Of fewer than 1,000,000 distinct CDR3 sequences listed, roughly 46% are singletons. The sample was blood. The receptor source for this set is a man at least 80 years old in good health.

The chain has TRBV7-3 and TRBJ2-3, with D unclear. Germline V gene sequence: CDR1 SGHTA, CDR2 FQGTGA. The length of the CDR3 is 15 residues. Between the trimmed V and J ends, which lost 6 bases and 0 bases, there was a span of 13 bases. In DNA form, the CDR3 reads TGTGCCAGCAGAGTTGGTGCGGTTAGCACAGATACGCAGTATTTT. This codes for CASRVGAVSTDTQYF.

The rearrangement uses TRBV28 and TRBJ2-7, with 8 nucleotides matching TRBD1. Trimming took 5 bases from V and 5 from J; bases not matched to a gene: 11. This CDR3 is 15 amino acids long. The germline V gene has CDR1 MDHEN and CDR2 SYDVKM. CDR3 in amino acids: CASSPPTDRANEQYF. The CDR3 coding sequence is TGTGCCAGCAGTCCCCCCACGGACAGGGCAAACGAGCAGTACTTC.

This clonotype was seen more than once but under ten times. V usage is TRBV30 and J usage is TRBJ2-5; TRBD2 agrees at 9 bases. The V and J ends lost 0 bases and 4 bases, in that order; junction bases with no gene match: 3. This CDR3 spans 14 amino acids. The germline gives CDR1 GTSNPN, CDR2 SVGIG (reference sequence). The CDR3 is CAWSVSGSGETQYF. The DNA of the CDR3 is TGTGCCTGGAGTGTTAGCGGGAGCGGAGAGACCCAGTACTTC.

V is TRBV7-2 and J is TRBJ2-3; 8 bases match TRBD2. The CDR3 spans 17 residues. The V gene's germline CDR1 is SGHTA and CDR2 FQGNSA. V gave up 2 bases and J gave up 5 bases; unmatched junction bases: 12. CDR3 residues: CASSLSPLGSGRDTQYF. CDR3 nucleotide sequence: TGTGCCAGCAGCTTATCCCCCCTGGGAAGCGGGAGAGATACGCAGTATTTT.

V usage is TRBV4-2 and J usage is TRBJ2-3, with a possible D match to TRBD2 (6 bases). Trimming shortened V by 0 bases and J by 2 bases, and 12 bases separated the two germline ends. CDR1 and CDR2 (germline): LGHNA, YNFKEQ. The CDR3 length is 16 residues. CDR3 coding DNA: TGTGCCAGCAGCCAAGATTGGACTACCCCCACAGATACGCAGTATTTT. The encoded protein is CASSQDWTTPTDTQYF.

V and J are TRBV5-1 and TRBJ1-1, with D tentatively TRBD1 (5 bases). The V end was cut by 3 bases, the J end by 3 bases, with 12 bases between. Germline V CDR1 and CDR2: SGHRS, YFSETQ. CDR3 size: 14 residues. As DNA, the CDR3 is TGCGCCAGCAGCTGGAACACGGGGCACACTGAAGCTTTCTTT. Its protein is CASSWNTGHTEAFF.

DNA of the CDR3: TGTGCCAGCAGCCAAAGGTCCGCTAACTATGGCTACACCTTC. Translated: CASSQRSANYGYTF. The rearrangement joins TRBV3-1 to TRBJ1-2; D call uncertain. Germline lookup yields CDR1 LGHDT and CDR2 YNNKEL (reference sequence). Trimming stripped 2 bases from V and 0 bases from J, with 7 bases between. The CDR3 spans 14 residues.

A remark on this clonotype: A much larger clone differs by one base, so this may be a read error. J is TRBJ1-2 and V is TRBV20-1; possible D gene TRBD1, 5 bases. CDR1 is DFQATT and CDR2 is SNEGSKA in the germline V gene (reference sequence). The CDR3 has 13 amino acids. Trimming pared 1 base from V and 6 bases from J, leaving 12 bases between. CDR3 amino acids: CSARGMGPHGYTF. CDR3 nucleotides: TGCAGTGCTAGAGGTATGGGGCCTCATGGCTACACCTTC.

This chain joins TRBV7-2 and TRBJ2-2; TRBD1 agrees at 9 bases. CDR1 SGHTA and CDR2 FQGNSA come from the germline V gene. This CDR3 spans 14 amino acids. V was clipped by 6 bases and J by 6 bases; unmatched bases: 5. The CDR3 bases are TGTGCCAGCAGATCCAGACAGGGGGCCGGGGAGCTGTTTTTT. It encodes CASRSRQGAGELFF.

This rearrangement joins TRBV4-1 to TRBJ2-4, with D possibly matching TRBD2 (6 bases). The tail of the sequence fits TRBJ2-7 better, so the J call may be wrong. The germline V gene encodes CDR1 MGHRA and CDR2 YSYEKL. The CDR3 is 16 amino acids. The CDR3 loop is CASSQDGNGRAYEQYF. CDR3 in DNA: TGCGCCAGCAGCCAAGATGGGAACGGGAGAGCCTACGAGCAGTACTTC.

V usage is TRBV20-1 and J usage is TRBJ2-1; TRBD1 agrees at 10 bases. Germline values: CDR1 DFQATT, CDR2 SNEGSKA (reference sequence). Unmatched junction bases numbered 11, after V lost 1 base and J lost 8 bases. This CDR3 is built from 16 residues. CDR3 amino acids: CSARVNPVTGGHEQFF. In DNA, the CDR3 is TGCAGTGCTAGAGTTAACCCGGTGACAGGGGGCCATGAGCAGTTCTTC.

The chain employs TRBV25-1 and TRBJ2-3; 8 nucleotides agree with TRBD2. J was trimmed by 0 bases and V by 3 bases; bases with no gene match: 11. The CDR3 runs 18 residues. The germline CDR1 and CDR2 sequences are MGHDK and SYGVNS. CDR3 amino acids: CASSERDAGGLSTDTQYF. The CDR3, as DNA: TGTGCCAGCAGTGAGAGGGATGCGGGGGGCCTTAGCACAGATACGCAGTATTTT.

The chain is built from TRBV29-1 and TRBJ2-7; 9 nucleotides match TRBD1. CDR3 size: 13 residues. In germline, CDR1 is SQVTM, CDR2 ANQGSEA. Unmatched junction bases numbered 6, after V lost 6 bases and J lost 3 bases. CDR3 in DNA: TGCAGCGTCGAGCCGGGACAGGGCTACGAGCAGTACTTC. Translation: CSVEPGQGYEQYF.